The clone carrying this T cell receptor beta chain was seen only a few times. The sample belongs to a study of T cell repertoires in cytomegalovirus infection. TCRdb reprocessed the reads with MiXCR, giving one entry per CDR3 protein. The sample yields roughly 720,000 distinct CDR3 sequences, 35% to 45% seen once. Trimming took 2 bases from V and 1 from J, leaving 17 bases between them. This CDR3 contains 17 residues. CDR1 MDHEN and CDR2 SYDVKM come from the germline V gene. Sequencing used PBMCs. The clonotype originates from a human donor in good health (CMV status not recorded). Some clones in this sample may be carry-over from other donors' samples. This chain joins TRBV28 and TRBJ2-5; D gene ambiguous. For the CDR3, the DNA is TGTGCCAGCAGTTTAATTCTGGCGCCTAGTCCCCAAGAGACCCAGTACTTC. Protein product: CASSLILAPSPQETQYF.